The clone carrying this T cell receptor beta chain was counted ten times or more. Its target is unknown. Indicated time point: patch test 2, 6 weeks after DPC sensitization. Treatment given: therapeutic diphenylcyclopropenone sensitization with weekly scalp DPC. Prior to each patch test being applied, blood was drawn. TCRdb called the RACE reads again in MiXCR, with one record for every CDR3 protein. The sample lists more than 75,000 distinct CDR3 sequences, about 10% occurring once. This CDR3 region has 15 residues. Germline CDR1 and CDR2: MNHNY and SVGAGI (reference sequence). Trimming removed 8 bases from V and 0 bases from J, with 13 bases in between. The record originates from a study of human T cells and chemical hapten exposure. Broader study findings: After DPC sensitization, TCRs above 1 in 1000 frequency showed no change. Significantly more large CDR3 similarity clusters were formed by expanded TCRs than by controls.

The TCR sequence derives from a woman aged 30 to 39 with alopecia areata. Some clones in this sample may be carry-over from other donors' samples. Sample: whole blood, taken in connection with sensitization to the hapten diphenylcyclopropenone (DPC). The V gene is TRBV6-6, the J gene TRBJ2-2, with D possibly TRBD1 on 5 matching bases. The CDR3 sequence: CASSKTASNTGELFF. The CDR3 region has the DNA TGTGCCAGCTCCAAGACAGCTTCGAACACCGGGGAGCTGTTTTTT.